This T cell receptor (beta chain) was sequenced during a study of blood T cell repertoires in COVID-19. Profiled with immunoSEQ multiplex PCR; TCRdb holds only in-frame clones, not every one. The data contain about 150,000 clones, around four fifths of them singletons. The cohort comprised adults aged about 18 to 90 years residing in 20 to 25 US areas. This CDR3 is 15 amino acids long. Germline CDR1 is MGHDK and CDR2 is SYGVNS. Trimming stripped 6 bases from V and 1 base from J, with 15 bases between. The sequenced material came from PBMCs or T cells enriched from blood (not recorded which). This chain connects TRBV25-1 to TRBJ1-1, with D maybe TRBD1 (6 bases). The receptor's source is a woman between 35 and 50 years old who had recovered from COVID-19. The CDR3 spells CASRSPGVGNTEAFF. The CDR3 nucleotides are TGTGCCAGCAGAAGTCCAGGGGTGGGGAACACTGAAGCTTTCTTT.